This TCR beta chain was retrieved from a study of PD-L1 blockade in urothelial cancer. Findings of the study overall: Durable-benefit patients had greater expansion of tumor-associated blood clones at 3 weeks. Improved survival was predicted by pretreatment blood TCR clonality below the median.

Sequencing was performed with immunoSEQ multiplex PCR; in TCRdb, only in-frame clones are kept and a portion is missing. Found here are fewer than 130,000 clones, roughly 88% of them singletons; the top ten hold 2% to 3%. The V and J ends lost 4 bases and 2 bases respectively, with 8 bases between them. The germline gives CDR1 KGHSH, CDR2 LQKENI. The CDR3 sequence is 13 residues long. To note about this clone: Its target is unknown.

The chain couples TRBV18 to TRBJ2-5; TRBD2 is a possible D gene (5 bases). The clonotype originates from a man in his fifties or sixties with urothelial cancer. Sample: PBMCs, taken around atezolizumab (anti-PD-L1) treatment. Here the CDR3 DNA reads TGTGCCAGCTCACTAGGGAGACAAGAGACCCAGTACTTC. It translates to CASSLGRQETQYF.